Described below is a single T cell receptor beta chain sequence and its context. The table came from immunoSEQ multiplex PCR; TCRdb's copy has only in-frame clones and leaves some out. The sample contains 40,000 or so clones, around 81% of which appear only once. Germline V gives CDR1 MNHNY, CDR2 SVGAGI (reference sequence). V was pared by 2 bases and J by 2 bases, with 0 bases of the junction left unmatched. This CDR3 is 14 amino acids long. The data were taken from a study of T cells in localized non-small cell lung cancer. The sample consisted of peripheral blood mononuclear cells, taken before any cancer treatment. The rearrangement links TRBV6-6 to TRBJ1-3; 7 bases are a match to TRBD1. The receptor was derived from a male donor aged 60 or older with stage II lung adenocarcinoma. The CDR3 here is CASSYRGPGNTIYF. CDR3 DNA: TGTGCCAGCAGTTACAGGGGGCCTGGAAACACCATATATTTT.